The rows below give T cell receptor beta chains drawn from one sample of a study of T cell responses to AZD1222 COVID-19 vaccine. Measured with immunoSEQ multiplex PCR; TCRdb has only the in-frame clones, and not every one. Of about 160,000 clones detected, around nine tenths appear once; the ten largest clones hold 5.5%. The sequences come from peripheral blood, collected on day 0 of AZD1222 vaccination. The receptor source for this set is an adult in good health. The conserved cysteine and the conserved F or W are not part of the CDR3 here. The D gene is left open where the match is weak.

d_call v_call cdr3_length cdr3_aa
TRBD1 TRBV6-5 12 ASSTQGGGYGYT
- TRBV7-2 14 ASSEAPGGRTGELF
- TRBV6-6 12 ASSSITGGGGYT
- TRBV28 12 ASSPRMGGQPQH
- TRBV6-6 12 ASSHGRGGLAQH
- TRBV4-1 11 ASSQEGGNTIY
- TRBV19 10 ASNLALGEAF
- TRBV28 13 ASSLGSSGANVLT
TRBD1 TRBV7-2 11 ASSVTGGRNAF
- TRBV7-2 10 ASGQDPDTQY
- TRBV28 11 ASSLTVNTEAF
- TRBV18 14 ASSPLGGRDGNTIY
- TRBV11-2 15 ASSPRVLSTLTYEQY
TRBD1 TRBV19 14 ASSSGPGQFLDGYT
TRBD2 TRBV7-3 15 ASSLAGLAGAYNEQF
- TRBV5-1 11 ASSSQGSNEQY
TRBD2 TRBV20-1 13 SASRSWREYNEQF
TRBD1 TRBV19 13 ASIETRGLNQPQH
- TRBV5-4 11 ASSPVPAEAQY
- TRBV3-1/TRBV3-2 11 ASSPRDNYEQY
- TRBV9 13 ASSPAVGGIDEQF
TRBD1 TRBV18 14 ASSPLTGSNTGELF
- TRBV5-1 8 ASSLSTQY
- TRBV28 16 ASGNRRGEGVEDTEAF
- TRBV28 10 ATDNAPYEQY
- TRBV28 11 ATINRQDEKLF
- TRBV20-1 9 SARAENIQY
TRBD1 TRBV7-3 11 ASSWTGGTEAF
- TRBV11-1 11 ASSLDPGTEAF
- TRBV10-3 14 AINWEKGPSNGELF
- TRBV19 12 ASSWVSSNQPQH
TRBD2 TRBV13 15 ASSLSQLAGGPETQY
TRBD2 TRBV4-2 14 ASSSPPAGGPDTQY
- TRBV3-1/TRBV3-2 13 ASSLSGGSGNTIY
- TRBV30 11 AWGRGGDTEAF
- TRBV28 8 ASRDYEQY
- TRBV5-1 12 ASSLAGVEEKLF
TRBD1 TRBV28 13 ASSLTGQLNEKLF
TRBD1 TRBV10-3 13 AISTPTQGGRGYT
- TRBV28 12 ASSLGTLNTEAF
- TRBV7-5 14 VRSLARFGQNYEQY
- TRBV6-5 12 ASSSVATNEKLF